The rows below give T cell receptor beta chains drawn from one sample of a study of neurological immune-mediated disorders. TCRdb re-analysed the 5' RACE reads in MiXCR, keeping a single row per CDR3 protein. The sample carries fewer than 90,000 distinct CDR3 sequences, around 5% recorded once. Sequenced material: PBMCs. Receptors originate from a young man with multiple sclerosis. CDR3s leave out the opening cysteine and the closing phenylalanine or tryptophan. Fields, in order: J gene, V gene, CDR3 protein.

TRBJ2-7 | TRBV20-1 | SARGNVLNEQY
TRBJ1-3 | TRBV20-1 | SANRPPSGNTIY
TRBJ2-1 | TRBV20-1 | SAYDSGLPSYNEQF
TRBJ1-2 | TRBV29-1 | SVEVVGGDYGYT
TRBJ2-4 | TRBV2 | ASTQRGGGIQY
TRBJ1-6 | TRBV6-6 | ASSAPVGGSNSPLN
TRBJ1-5 | TRBV19 | ASSLRGVGNQPQH
TRBJ2-7 | TRBV20-1 | SARGRETSGSLYEQY
TRBJ2-7 | TRBV5-1 | ASSPGTGQTYEQY
TRBJ1-2 | TRBV5-5 | ASSLVTGREGYT
TRBJ1-1 | TRBV6-5 | ASSYGGGLVNTEAF
TRBJ2-2 | TRBV18 | ASSSAGTDTGELF
TRBJ1-5 | TRBV5-1 | ASSLAGLDQPQH
TRBJ2-1 | TRBV12-3/TRBV12-4 | ASAQSFRFGDEQF
TRBJ2-7 | TRBV2 | ASDLSQGADEQY
TRBJ2-2 | TRBV9 | ASSVVSSAGELF
TRBJ2-2 | TRBV5-1 | ASSLVIIERNTGELF
TRBJ2-1 | TRBV7-8 | ASSLALRLAGHNEQF
TRBJ1-6 | TRBV7-3 | ASSSGTVNSPLN
TRBJ1-5 | TRBV24-1 | ATSGVQGQSNQPQH
TRBJ1-2 | TRBV5-1 | ASDETGRHGYT
TRBJ1-1 | TRBV20-1 | SARDGTGDTEAF
TRBJ2-2 | TRBV29-1 | SVRKGGTTRWDTGELF
TRBJ2-7 | TRBV12-3/TRBV12-4 | ASRAGRRSSYEQY
TRBJ1-1 | TRBV6-6 | ASSYSPNMNTEAF
TRBJ2-7 | TRBV20-1 | SAGAGGQTYEQY
TRBJ2-5 | TRBV29-1 | SVEWTSGSRETQY
TRBJ1-3 | TRBV7-8 | ASSLVPTVKTIY
TRBJ2-1 | TRBV5-5 | ASSSYNEQF
TRBJ2-3 | TRBV6-1 | ASSEVPGESDTQY
TRBJ2-7 | TRBV3-1 | ASTRQGRAYEQY
TRBJ2-3 | TRBV20-1 | SASVTSRSDTQY
TRBJ1-1 | TRBV5-1 | ASSLGHPNTEAF
TRBJ1-5 | TRBV6-1 | ASSFRGGFISNQPQH
TRBJ1-6 | TRBV28 | ASRSDRGLSPLN
TRBJ2-1 | TRBV9 | ASSPGLDEQF
TRBJ1-5 | TRBV7-2 | ASSLRGGVDQPQH
TRBJ2-5 | TRBV20-1 | SARGTSRETQY